The rows below give T cell receptor beta chains drawn from one sample of a study of blood T cell repertoires in COVID-19. This table comes from immunoSEQ multiplex PCR, and its TCRdb copy is limited to in-frame clones, with some not included. The sample records about 300,000 clones, about 90% being singletons. Sequencing was carried out using PBMCs or T cells enriched from blood (not recorded which). These receptors were collected from a woman in her 30s who had recovered from COVID-19. The CDR3 runs from the conserved cysteine through the conserved F or W. The D gene is left open where the match is weak. Expanded clones are given a class, and other clones once, few, many or no size at all.

J gene	D gene	clone size	V gene	CDR3 protein	CDR3 DNA
TRBJ2-1	TRBD1	.	TRBV25-1	CASKGQGAYNEQFF	TGTGCCAGCAAAGGACAGGGTGCCTACAATGAGCAGTTCTTC
TRBJ1-3	.	.	TRBV5-1	CASSLEGAGSGNTIYF	TGCGCCAGCAGCTTGGAAGGGGCTGGCTCTGGAAACACCATATATTTT
TRBJ1-1	.	.	TRBV10-3	CAIRRELNTEAFF	TGTGCCATCCGTAGGGAGCTCAACACTGAAGCTTTCTTT
TRBJ1-4	.	.	TRBV5-5	CASSLWEAHNEKLFF	TGTGCCAGCAGCTTATGGGAGGCCCACAATGAAAAACTGTTTTTT
TRBJ1-6	TRBD1	once	TRBV7-9	CASSRGTVGSPLHF	TGTGCCAGCAGCCGCGGGACAGTCGGCTCACCCCTCCACTTT
TRBJ2-6	TRBD2	.	TRBV4-3	CASSRGLAGAYPTSGANVLTF	TGCGCCAGCAGCCGAGGACTAGCGGGGGCCTATCCCACTTCTGGGGCCAACGTCCTGACTTTC
TRBJ1-2	TRBD1	once	TRBV27	CASRTDRGDYGYTF	TGTGCCAGCAGAACGGACAGGGGAGACTATGGCTACACCTTC
TRBJ2-7	.	.	TRBV4-3	CASSQIRGNEPYEQYF	TGCGCCAGCAGCCAAATAAGAGGCAACGAGCCCTACGAGCAGTACTTC
TRBJ1-4	.	.	TRBV27	CASSQTGINEKLFF	TGTGCCAGCAGTCAAACAGGGATTAATGAAAAACTGTTTTTT
TRBJ2-3	TRBD2	few	TRBV7-6	CASSLSSGGAGDTQYF	TGTGCCAGCAGCTTATCTAGCGGGGGGGCTGGAGATACGCAGTATTTT
TRBJ1-2	.	.	TRBV2	CASSEVSSANGYTF	TGTGCCAGCAGTGAAGTCTCCAGCGCTAATGGCTACACCTTC
TRBJ1-5	.	.	TRBV7-3	CASHRLPGSNQPQHF	TGTGCCAGCCACAGACTCCCGGGGAGCAATCAGCCCCAGCATTTT
TRBJ2-5	.	.	TRBV13	CASSGSGRETQYF	TGTGCCAGCAGCGGTAGCGGACGAGAGACCCAGTACTTC
TRBJ1-2	TRBD1	.	TRBV6-5	CASSFGQGFGYTF	TGTGCCAGCAGTTTCGGACAGGGTTTTGGCTACACCTTC
TRBJ2-3	.	.	TRBV30	CAWTGADTQYF	TGTGCCTGGACAGGGGCAGATACGCAGTATTTT
TRBJ1-1	TRBD1	once	TRBV15	CATSRGQGQTEAFF	TGTGCCACCAGCAGGGGACAGGGTCAGACTGAAGCTTTCTTT
TRBJ2-7	.	.	TRBV3-1/TRBV3-2	CASSQDRFRNWDEQYF	TGTGCCAGCAGCCAAGATAGGTTCAGGAACTGGGACGAGCAGTACTTC
TRBJ2-2	TRBD2	.	TRBV5-4	CASSPQRGGHTGELFF	TGTGCCAGCAGCCCCCAGCGGGGGGGCCACACCGGGGAGCTGTTTTTT
TRBJ1-1	.	.	TRBV7-9	CASSLVAGLNTEAFF	TGTGCCAGCAGCTTAGTCGCGGGATTGAACACTGAAGCTTTCTTT
TRBJ2-1	.	.	TRBV6-1	CASSEALGTKSYNEQFF	TGTGCCAGCAGTGAAGCGCTTGGCACTAAGAGCTACAATGAGCAGTTCTTC
TRBJ2-7	.	.	TRBV3-1/TRBV3-2	CASSPDRAGSSYEQYF	TGTGCCAGCAGCCCCGATCGGGCGGGGTCCTCCTACGAGCAGTACTTC
TRBJ2-3	.	.	TRBV19	CASSLRQAADTQYF	TGTGCCAGTAGTCTCCGACAGGCTGCAGATACGCAGTATTTT
TRBJ1-5	.	.	TRBV3-1/TRBV3-2	CASMWRRGQPQHF	TGTGCCAGCATGTGGCGGCGAGGTCAGCCCCAGCATTTT
TRBJ2-7	.	.	TRBV5-1	CASSRQDTYEQYF	TGCGCCAGCAGCCGACAGGACACCTACGAGCAGTACTTC
TRBJ2-3	TRBD1	once	TRBV5-4	CASSPHNRGVTDTQYF	TGTGCCAGCAGCCCCCACAACAGGGGAGTTACAGATACGCAGTATTTT
TRBJ1-5	TRBD1	.	TRBV2	CASRAGAGTGRNQPQHF	TGTGCCAGCAGGGCTGGAGCCGGGACAGGGCGAAATCAGCCCCAGCATTTT
TRBJ2-7	TRBD2	.	TRBV30	CAWGIGGYEQYF	TGTGCCTGGGGGATCGGGGGGTACGAGCAGTACTTC
TRBJ1-2	.	.	TRBV4-3	CASSQERAYGYTF	TGCGCCAGCAGCCAAGAGCGTGCCTATGGCTACACCTTC
TRBJ1-3	TRBD1	.	TRBV9	CASSPRTGRSSGNTIYF	TGTGCCAGCAGCCCGAGGACAGGCCGCAGCTCTGGAAACACCATATATTTT
TRBJ2-1	.	.	TRBV9	CASSVGGQNNEQFF	TGTGCCAGCAGCGTAGGCGGACAGAACAATGAGCAGTTCTTC
TRBJ1-6	TRBD1	.	TRBV6-5	CASSYEQGTPLHF	TGTGCCAGCAGTTACGAACAGGGGACACCCCTCCACTTT
TRBJ1-2	.	.	TRBV5-6	CASSLAPGSDYGYTF	TGTGCCAGCAGCTTGGCTCCGGGTTCGGACTATGGCTACACCTTC
TRBJ1-1	.	.	TRBV7-6	CASSIRDKGDTEAFF	TGTGCCAGCAGCATCCGGGACAAGGGCGACACTGAAGCTTTCTTT
TRBJ1-4	TRBD1	.	TRBV29-1	CSVGGGQGNEKLFF	TGCAGCGTTGGGGGGGGACAGGGAAATGAAAAACTGTTTTTT
TRBJ1-2	.	.	TRBV6-4	CASSGQPGSNGYTF	TGTGCCAGCAGTGGACAGCCCGGCTCGAATGGCTACACCTTC
TRBJ1-1	.	.	TRBV29-1	CSARREWDTEAFF	TGCAGCGCCCGGCGGGAGTGGGACACTGAAGCTTTCTTT
TRBJ2-5	.	.	TRBV9	CASSVGSRTGAGTQYF	TGTGCCAGCAGCGTAGGCTCCCGGACAGGAGCGGGGACCCAGTACTTC
TRBJ2-2	.	.	TRBV7-3	CASSFLGTNTGELFF	TGTGCCAGCAGCTTTCTCGGGACAAACACCGGGGAGCTGTTTTTT
TRBJ1-3	.	.	TRBV30	CAWSPRQVAGNTIYF	TGTGCCTGGAGTCCCCGCCAGGTTGCGGGAAACACCATATATTTT
TRBJ2-2	TRBD2	.	TRBV5-1	CASSLAGGSGGELFF	TGCGCCAGCAGCTTAGCCGGGGGGTCCGGCGGGGAGCTGTTTTTT
TRBJ2-1	TRBD2	.	TRBV4-1	CASSPGTSGGAQYNEQFF	TGCGCCAGCAGCCCCGGGACTAGCGGGGGGGCCCAGTACAATGAGCAGTTCTTC
TRBJ1-1	TRBD1	.	TRBV9	CASSAAGTGNTEAFF	TGTGCCAGCAGCGCCGCCGGGACAGGGAACACTGAAGCTTTCTTT
TRBJ1-3	.	.	TRBV29-1	CSAGRTGDTIYF	TGCAGCGCTGGGCGAACCGGGGACACCATATATTTT
TRBJ2-7	.	.	TRBV5-1	CASSVDSIYEQYF	TGCGCCAGCAGCGTGGACAGTATCTACGAGCAGTACTTC
TRBJ2-7	.	.	TRBV18	CASSPINSKTYEQYF	TGTGCCAGCTCACCAATTAACAGCAAGACCTACGAGCAGTACTTC
TRBJ1-2	.	once	TRBV18	CASSPKPNFGEDGYTF	TGTGCCAGCTCACCTAAGCCAAACTTCGGGGAGGATGGCTACACCTTC
TRBJ1-6	TRBD1	few	TRBV30	CAWETGQLYNSPLHF	TGTGCCTGGGAGACGGGACAGCTTTATAATTCACCCCTCCACTTT
TRBJ2-7	.	once	TRBV11-3	CASSRRWQAGNF	TGTGCCAGCAGCCGCCGTTGGCAGGCGGGAAACTTC
TRBJ2-3	TRBD2	.	TRBV30	CAWSVRGGMRLTQYF	TGTGCCTGGAGTGTACGGGGGGGGATGCGTCTTACGCAGTATTTT
TRBJ2-7	.	once	TRBV5-8	CASSNGGPSYEQYF	TGTGCCAGCAGTAACGGGGGGCCCTCCTACGAGCAGTACTTC
TRBJ1-3	TRBD1	.	TRBV7-9	CASSLGTGALGNTIYF	TGTGCCAGCAGCTTAGGCACAGGGGCTCTTGGAAACACCATATATTTT
TRBJ1-2	.	once	TRBV28	CASSSLAGINYGYTF	TGTGCCAGCAGTAGTCTGGCGGGAATTAACTATGGCTACACCTTC
TRBJ1-3	TRBD1	.	TRBV5-6	CASSADRGIGFSGNTIYF	TGTGCCAGCAGCGCGGACAGGGGGATAGGGTTCTCTGGAAACACCATATATTTT
TRBJ2-3	.	once	TRBV30	CAWSVGGTDTQYF	TGTGCCTGGAGTGTTGGGGGGACAGATACGCAGTATTTT
TRBJ1-1	TRBD1	.	TRBV10-3	CAISGTGGGFGEAFF	TGTGCCATCAGTGGGACAGGGGGGGGGTTTGGTGAAGCTTTCTTT
TRBJ2-1	.	.	TRBV27	CASRRGGPMYNEQFF	TGTGCCAGCAGGAGGGGGGGTCCCATGTACAATGAGCAGTTCTTC
TRBJ1-1	.	.	TRBV5-4	CASSWGGNTEAFF	TGTGCCAGCAGCTGGGGGGGGAACACTGAAGCTTTCTTT